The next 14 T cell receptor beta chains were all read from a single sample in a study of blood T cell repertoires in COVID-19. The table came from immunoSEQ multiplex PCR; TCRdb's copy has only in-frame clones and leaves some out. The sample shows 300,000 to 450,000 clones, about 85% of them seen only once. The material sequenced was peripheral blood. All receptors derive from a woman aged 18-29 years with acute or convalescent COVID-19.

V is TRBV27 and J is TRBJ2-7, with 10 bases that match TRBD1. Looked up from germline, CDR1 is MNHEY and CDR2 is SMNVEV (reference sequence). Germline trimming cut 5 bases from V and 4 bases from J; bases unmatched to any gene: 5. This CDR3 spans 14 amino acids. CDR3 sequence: CASSQDRGNYEQYF. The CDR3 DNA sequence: TGTGCCAGCAGTCAGGACAGGGGGAATTACGAGCAGTACTTC.

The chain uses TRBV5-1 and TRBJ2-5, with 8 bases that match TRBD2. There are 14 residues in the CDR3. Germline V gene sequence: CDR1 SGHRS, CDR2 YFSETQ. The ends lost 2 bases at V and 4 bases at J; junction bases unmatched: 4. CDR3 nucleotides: TGCGCCAGCAGCTTTGGCAGCGGGAGAGAGACCCAGTACTTC. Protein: CASSFGSGRETQYF.

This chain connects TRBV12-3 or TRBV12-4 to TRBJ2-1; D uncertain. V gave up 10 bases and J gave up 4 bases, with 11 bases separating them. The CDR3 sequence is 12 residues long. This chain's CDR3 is CAIKRQYNEQFF. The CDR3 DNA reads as TGTGCCATCAAGAGGCAGTACAATGAGCAGTTCTTC.

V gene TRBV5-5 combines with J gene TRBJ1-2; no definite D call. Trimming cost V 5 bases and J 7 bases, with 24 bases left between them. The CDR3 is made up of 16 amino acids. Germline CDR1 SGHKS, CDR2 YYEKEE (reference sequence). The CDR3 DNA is TGTGCCAGCAGTCTGCGGGCGGGGATTGAAGAGGCTGGCTACACCTTC. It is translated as CASSLRAGIEEAGYTF.

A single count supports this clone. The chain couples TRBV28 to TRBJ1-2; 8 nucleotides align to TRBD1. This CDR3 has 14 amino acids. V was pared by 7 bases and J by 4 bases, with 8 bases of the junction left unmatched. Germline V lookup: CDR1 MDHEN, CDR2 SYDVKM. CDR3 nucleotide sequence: TGTGCCAGCACCTGGGGACAGGACCTCTATGGCTACACCTTC. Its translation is CASTWGQDLYGYTF.

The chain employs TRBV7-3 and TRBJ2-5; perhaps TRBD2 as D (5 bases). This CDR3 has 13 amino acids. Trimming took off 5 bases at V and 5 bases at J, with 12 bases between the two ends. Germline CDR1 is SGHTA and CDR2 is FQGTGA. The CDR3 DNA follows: TGTGCCAGCAGCCCAAGTGGCGGGGAGACCCAGTACTTC. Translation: CASSPSGGETQYF. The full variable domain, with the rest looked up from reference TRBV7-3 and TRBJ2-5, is GAGVSQTPSNKVTEKGKYVELRCDPISGHTALYWYRQSLGQGPEFLIYFQGTGAADDSGLPNDRFFAVRPEGSVSTLKIQRTERGDSAVYLCASSPSGGETQYFGPGTRLLVL.

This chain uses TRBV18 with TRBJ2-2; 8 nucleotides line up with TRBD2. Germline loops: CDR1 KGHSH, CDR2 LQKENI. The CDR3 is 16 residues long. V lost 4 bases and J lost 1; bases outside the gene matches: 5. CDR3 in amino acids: CASSLTGGMNTGELFF. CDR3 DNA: TGTGCCAGCTCACTGACGGGAGGGATGAACACCGGGGAGCTGTTTTTT.

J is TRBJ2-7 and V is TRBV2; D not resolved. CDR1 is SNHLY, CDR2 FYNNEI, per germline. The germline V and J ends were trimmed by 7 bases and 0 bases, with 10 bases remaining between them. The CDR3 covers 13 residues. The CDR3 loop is CASMARYSYEQYF. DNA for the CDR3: TGTGCCAGCATGGCCAGATACTCCTACGAGCAGTACTTC.

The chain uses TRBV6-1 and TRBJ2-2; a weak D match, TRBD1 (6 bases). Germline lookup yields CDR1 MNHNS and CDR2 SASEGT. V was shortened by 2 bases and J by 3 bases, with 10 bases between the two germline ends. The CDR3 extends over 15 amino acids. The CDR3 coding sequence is TGTGCCAGCAGTGAATCGACAGGAGACACCGGGGAGCTGTTTTTT. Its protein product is CASSESTGDTGELFF.

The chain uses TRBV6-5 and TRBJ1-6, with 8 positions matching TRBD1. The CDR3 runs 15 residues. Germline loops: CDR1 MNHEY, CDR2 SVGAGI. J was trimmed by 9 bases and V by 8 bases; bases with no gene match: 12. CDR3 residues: CASSQPGQVTSPLHF. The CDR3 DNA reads TGTGCCAGCTCCCAACCGGGACAGGTTACTTCACCCCTCCACTTT.

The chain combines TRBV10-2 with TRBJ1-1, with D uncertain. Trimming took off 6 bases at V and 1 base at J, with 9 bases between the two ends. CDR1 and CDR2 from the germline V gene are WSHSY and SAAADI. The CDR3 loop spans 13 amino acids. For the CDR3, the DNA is TGCGCCAGCAGGGCAACACAGAACACTGAAGCTTTCTTT. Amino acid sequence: CASRATQNTEAFF.

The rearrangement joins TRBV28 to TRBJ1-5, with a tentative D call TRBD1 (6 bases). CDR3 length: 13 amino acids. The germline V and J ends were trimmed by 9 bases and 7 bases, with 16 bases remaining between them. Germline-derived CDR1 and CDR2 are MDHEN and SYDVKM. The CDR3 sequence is CASEGGAGQPQHF. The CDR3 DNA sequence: TGTGCCAGTGAAGGGGGGGCTGGGCAGCCCCAGCATTTT.

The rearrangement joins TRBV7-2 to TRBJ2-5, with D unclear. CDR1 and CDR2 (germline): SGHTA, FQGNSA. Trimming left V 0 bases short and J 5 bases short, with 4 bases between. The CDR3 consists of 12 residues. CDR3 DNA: TGTGCCAGCAGCTTAGCGCGGGAGACCCAGTACTTC. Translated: CASSLARETQYF.

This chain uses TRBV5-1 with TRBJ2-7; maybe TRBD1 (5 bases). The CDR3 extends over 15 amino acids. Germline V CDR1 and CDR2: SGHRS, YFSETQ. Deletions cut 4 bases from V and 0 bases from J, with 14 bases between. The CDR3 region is CASSPSPDSSYEQYF. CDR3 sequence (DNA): TGCGCCAGCAGCCCCAGCCCCGACAGCTCCTACGAGCAGTACTTC.